This TCR beta chain was observed in a study of T cells in Graves' hyperthyroidism and ophthalmopathy. General study findings and limits: Most clonotypes expanded in thyroid above 0.001 were likewise present in blood.

This clonotype appeared a few times. Its cognate antigen is unknown. TCR beta CDR3 sequences were amplified from RNA transcripts. When the TCR CDR3 underwent first-round RT-PCR, the HTBI primer set was used. One entry per CDR3 protein, called by TCRdb with MiXCR from the multiplex PCR reads. The data hold some 510,000 distinct CDR3 sequences, with 35% to 55% observed a single time. J lost 3 bases, V lost 4 bases, and 10 bases had no gene match. Germline V gene lookup returns CDR1 SGHVS and CDR2 FQNEAQ. The CDR3 totals 16 residues. The sequence derives from a woman in her late teens or twenties with Graves' hyperthyroidism. The chain uses TRBV7-8 and TRBJ2-5, with 8 bases that match TRBD1. The sample consisted of peripheral blood or thyroid tissue (not recorded which). The CDR3 loop is CASSSEMDRVEETQYF. CDR3 DNA sequence: TGTGCCAGCAGCTCGGAAATGGACAGGGTAGAAGAGACCCAGTACTTC.